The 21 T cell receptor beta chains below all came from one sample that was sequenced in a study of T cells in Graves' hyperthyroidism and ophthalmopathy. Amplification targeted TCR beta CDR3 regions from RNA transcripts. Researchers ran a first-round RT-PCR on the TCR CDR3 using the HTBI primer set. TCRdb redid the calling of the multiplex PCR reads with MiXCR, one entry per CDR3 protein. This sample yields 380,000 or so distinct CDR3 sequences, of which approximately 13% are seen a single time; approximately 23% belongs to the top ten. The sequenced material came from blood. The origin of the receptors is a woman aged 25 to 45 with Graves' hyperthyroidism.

The CDR3 DNA sequence: TGTGCCAGCAGCCAGCGGACAGGCTACAATGAGCAGTTCTTC. It specifies CASSQRTGYNEQFF. The chain combines TRBV4-2 with TRBJ2-1, with TRBD1 identical over 7 bases. The CDR3 is made up of 14 amino acids. The V and J ends lost 3 bases and 3 bases, in that order; junction bases with no gene match: 2. The V gene's germline CDR1 is LGHNA and CDR2 YNFKEQ.

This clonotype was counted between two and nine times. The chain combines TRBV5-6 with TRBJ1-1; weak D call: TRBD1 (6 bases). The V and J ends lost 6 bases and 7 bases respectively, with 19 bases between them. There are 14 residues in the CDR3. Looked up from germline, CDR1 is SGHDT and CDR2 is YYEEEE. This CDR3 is CASIPGGGGGEAFF. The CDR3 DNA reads TGTGCCAGCATCCCAGGCGGGGGGGGCGGTGAAGCTTTCTTT.

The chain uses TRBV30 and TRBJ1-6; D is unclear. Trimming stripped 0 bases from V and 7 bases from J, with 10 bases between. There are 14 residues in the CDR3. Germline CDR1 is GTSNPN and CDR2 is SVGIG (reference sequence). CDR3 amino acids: CAWSVDTDNSPLHF. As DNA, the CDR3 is TGTGCCTGGAGTGTAGACACCGACAATTCACCCCTCCACTTT.

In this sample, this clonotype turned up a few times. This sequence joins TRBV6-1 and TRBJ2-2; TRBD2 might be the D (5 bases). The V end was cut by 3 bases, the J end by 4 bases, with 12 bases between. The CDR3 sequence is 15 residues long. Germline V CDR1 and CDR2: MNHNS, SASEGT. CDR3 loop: CASSEIGLITGELFF. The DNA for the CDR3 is TGTGCCAGCAGTGAGATAGGACTGATCACCGGGGAGCTGTTTTTT.

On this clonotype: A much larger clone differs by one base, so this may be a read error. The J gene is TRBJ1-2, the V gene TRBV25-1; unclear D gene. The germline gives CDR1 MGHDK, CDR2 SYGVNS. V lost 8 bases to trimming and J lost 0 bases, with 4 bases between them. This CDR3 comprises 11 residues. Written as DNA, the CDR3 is TGTGCCAGCGGGGCTAACTATGGCTACACCTTC. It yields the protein CASGANYGYTF.

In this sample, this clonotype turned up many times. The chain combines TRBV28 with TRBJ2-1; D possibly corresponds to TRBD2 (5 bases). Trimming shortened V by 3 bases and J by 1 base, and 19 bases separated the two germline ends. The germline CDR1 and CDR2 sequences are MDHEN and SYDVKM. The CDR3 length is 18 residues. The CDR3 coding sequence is TGTGCCAGCAGTTTCCCCGCGGCGGCGGGCGTTTCCTACAATGAGCAGTTCTTC. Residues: CASSFPAAAGVSYNEQFF.

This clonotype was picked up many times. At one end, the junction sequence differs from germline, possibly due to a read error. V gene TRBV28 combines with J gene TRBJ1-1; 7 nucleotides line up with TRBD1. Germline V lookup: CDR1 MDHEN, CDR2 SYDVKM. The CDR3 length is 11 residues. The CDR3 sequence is CASRGDRVSVF. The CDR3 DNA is TGTGCCAGCAGGGGTGACAGGGTGAGCGTCTTT.

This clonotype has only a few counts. CDR3: CASRFFRGLAGEKGTDTQYF. The CDR3 DNA sequence: TGTGCCAGCAGATTCTTTCGGGGACTAGCGGGAGAAAAGGGCACAGATACGCAGTATTTT. J is TRBJ2-3 and V is TRBV11-2, with TRBD2 matching 14 bases. Germline CDR1 is SGHAT and CDR2 is FQNNGV. This CDR3 is built from 20 residues. V gave up 6 bases and J gave up 1 base; unmatched junction bases: 15. Combining the CDR3 with reference TRBV11-2 and TRBJ2-3 gives the whole variable domain EAGVAQSPRYKIIEKRQSVAFWCNPISGHATLYWYQQILGQGPKLLIQFQNNGVVDDSQLPKDRFSAERLKGVDSTLKIQPAKLEDSAVYLCASRFFRGLAGEKGTDTQYFGPGTRLTVL.

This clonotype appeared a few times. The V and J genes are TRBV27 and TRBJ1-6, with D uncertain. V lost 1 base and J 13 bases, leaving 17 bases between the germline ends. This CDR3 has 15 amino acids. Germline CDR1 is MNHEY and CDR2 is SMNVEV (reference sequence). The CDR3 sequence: CASSLFLGGSFPLHF. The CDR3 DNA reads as TGTGCCAGCAGTTTATTTTTGGGCGGCTCATTCCCCCTCCACTTT.

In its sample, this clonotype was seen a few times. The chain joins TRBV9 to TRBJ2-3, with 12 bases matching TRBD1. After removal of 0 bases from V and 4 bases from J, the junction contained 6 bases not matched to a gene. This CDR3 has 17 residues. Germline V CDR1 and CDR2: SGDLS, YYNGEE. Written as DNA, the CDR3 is TGTGCCAGCAGCGTAGCGGGACAGGGGGCGTCGGCAGATACGCAGTATTTT. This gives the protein CASSVAGQGASADTQYF. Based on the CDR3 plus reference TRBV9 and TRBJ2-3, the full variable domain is DSGVTQTPKHLITATGQRVTLRCSPRSGDLSVYWYQQSLDQGLQFLIQYYNGEERAKGNILERFSAQQFPDLHSELNLSSLELGDSALYFCASSVAGQGASADTQYFGPGTRLTVL.

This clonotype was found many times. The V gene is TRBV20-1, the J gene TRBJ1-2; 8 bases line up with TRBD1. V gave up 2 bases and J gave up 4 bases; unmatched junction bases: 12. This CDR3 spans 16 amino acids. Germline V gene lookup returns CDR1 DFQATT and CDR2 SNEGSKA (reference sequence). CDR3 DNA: TGCAGTGCTAGACAAGACTCAGGGGGCAGTGGCTATGGCTACACCTTC. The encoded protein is CSARQDSGGSGYGYTF.

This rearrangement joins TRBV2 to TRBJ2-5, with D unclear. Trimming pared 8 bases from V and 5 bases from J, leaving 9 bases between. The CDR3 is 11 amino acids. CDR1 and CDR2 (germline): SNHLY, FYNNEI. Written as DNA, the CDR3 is TGTGCCAGCGGGCAGTGGGAGACCCAGTACTTC. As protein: CASGQWETQYF.

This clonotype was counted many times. In DNA, the CDR3 is TGCAGTGCTACCCCGGGACTAGCGGGAATGAACGAGCAGTACTTC. Translation gives CSATPGLAGMNEQYF. The chain combines TRBV20-1 with TRBJ2-7, with 13 bases aligning to TRBD2. Looked up from germline, CDR1 is DFQATT and CDR2 is SNEGSKA (reference sequence). CDR3 length: 15 amino acids. J gave up 5 bases and V 4 bases, and 8 bases lay outside the gene matches.

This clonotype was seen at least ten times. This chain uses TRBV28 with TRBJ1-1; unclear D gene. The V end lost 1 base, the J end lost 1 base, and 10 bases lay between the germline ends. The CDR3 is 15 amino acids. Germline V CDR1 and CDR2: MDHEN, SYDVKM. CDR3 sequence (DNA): TGTGCCAGCAGTTTATTTATAAGCAAGAACACTGAAGCTTTCTTT. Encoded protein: CASSLFISKNTEAFF.

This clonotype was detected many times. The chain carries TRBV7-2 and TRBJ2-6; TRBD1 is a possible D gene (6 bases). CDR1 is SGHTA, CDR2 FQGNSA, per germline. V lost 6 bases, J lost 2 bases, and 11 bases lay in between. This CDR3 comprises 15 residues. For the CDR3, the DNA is TGTGCCAGCAGTCAAACAGGGACTGGGGCCAACGTCCTGACTTTC. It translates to CASSQTGTGANVLTF.

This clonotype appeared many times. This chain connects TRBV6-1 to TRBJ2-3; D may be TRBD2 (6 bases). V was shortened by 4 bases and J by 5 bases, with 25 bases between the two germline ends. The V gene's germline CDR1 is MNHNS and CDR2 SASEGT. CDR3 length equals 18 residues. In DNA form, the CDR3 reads TGTGCCAGCAGTGGAGGCATCCCCGGAGGTTCGCGGGGAGATACGCAGTATTTT. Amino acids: CASSGGIPGGSRGDTQYF.

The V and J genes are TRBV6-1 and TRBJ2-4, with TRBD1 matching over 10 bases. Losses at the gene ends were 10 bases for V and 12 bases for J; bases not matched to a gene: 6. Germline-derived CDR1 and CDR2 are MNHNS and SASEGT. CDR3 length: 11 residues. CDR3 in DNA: TGTGCCACCTGGGACAGGGGAGATCAGTACTTC. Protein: CATWDRGDQYF.

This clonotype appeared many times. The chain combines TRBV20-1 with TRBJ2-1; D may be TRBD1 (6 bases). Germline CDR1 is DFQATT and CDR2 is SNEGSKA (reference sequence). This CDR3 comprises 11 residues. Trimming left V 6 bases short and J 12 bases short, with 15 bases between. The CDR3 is CSARQGFRQFF. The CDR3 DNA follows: TGCAGTGCGAGGCAGGGGTTTAGGCAGTTCTTC.

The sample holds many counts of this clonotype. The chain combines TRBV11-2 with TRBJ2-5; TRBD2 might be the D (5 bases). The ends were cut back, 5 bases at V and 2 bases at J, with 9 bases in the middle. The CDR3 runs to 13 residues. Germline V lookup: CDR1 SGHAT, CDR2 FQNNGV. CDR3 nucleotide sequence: TGTGCCAGCAGCCCGGGGTATCAAGAGACCCAGTACTTC. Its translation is CASSPGYQETQYF.

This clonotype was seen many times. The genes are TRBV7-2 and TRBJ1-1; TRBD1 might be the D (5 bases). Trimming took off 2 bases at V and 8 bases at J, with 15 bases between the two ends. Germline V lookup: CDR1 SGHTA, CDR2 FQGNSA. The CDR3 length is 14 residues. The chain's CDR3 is CASSLWGSRSEAFF. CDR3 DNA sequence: TGTGCCAGCAGCTTATGGGGGTCTAGGAGCGAAGCTTTCTTT. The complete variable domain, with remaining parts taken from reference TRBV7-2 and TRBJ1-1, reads GAGVSQSPSNKVTEKGKDVELRCDPISGHTALYWYRQSLGQGLEFLIYFQGNSAPDKSGLPSDRFSAERTGGSVSTLTIQRTQQEDSAVYLCASSLWGSRSEAFFGQGTRLTVV.

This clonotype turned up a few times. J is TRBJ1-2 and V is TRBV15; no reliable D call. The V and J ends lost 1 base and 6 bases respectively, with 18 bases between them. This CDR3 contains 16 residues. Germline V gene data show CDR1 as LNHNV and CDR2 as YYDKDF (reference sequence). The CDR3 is CATSRAPRREANGYTF. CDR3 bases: TGTGCCACCAGCAGAGCCCCCCGACGCGAGGCGAATGGCTACACCTTC.